This TCR beta chain emerged from a study of regulatory T cells in long-lasting Graves disease. Time point here: newly diagnosed GD, antithyroid drugs for less than 3 months. Following extraction of RNA from PBMCs, that RNA was used to make the TCR library. According to the study, TCR beta libraries were built with iRepertoire HTBI primers and CDR3-region Arm-PCR. TCRdb analysed the multiplex PCR reads with MiXCR anew, one entry per CDR3 protein. The data hold hundreds of thousands of distinct CDR3 sequences, with approximately 16% observed a single time. The CDR3 length is 13 residues. V gave up 6 bases and J gave up 5 bases, with 13 bases separating them. Germline-derived CDR1 and CDR2 are KGHSH and LQKENI. This sample also belongs to another study, concerning T cells in Graves' hyperthyroidism and ophthalmopathy.

The sequence came from a man in his forties with Graves disease. The material sequenced was peripheral blood mononuclear cells (PBMCs), taken at new diagnosis, from a patient treated with antithyroid drugs. The rearrangement links TRBV18 to TRBJ2-5; TRBD2 might be the D (6 bases). In DNA, the CDR3 is TGTGCCAGCTCGGCCACGCGGGACGAGACCCAGTACTTC. Encoded protein: CASSATRDETQYF.